The 15 T cell receptor beta chains below were found in one sample sequenced in a study of CD8 T cells in ankylosing spondylitis. Using its own MiXCR run on the 5' RACE reads, TCRdb lists one record per CDR3 protein. This sample has about 130,000 distinct CDR3 sequences, with 7% to 8% found just once. Sequencing was done on a sample of blood, either unsorted or a sorted T cell fraction (not recorded which). These receptors were collected from a female donor with ankylosing spondylitis or in good health (not recorded which).

This clonotype was counted ten times or more. This rearrangement joins TRBV20-1 to TRBJ2-1, with 10 bases lining up with TRBD1. This CDR3 contains 18 residues. Germline assignment: CDR1 DFQATT and CDR2 SNEGSKA (reference sequence). The V segment lost 3 bases and the J segment 0 bases; nucleotides outside the gene matches: 11. DNA of the CDR3: TGCAGTGCTAGCCCCTACGGGACAGGGGCTAGCTCCTACAATGAGCAGTTCTTC. This codes for CSASPYGTGASSYNEQFF.

This clonotype was found a few times. The J gene is TRBJ2-2, the V gene TRBV4-1, with 7 bases lining up with TRBD2. CDR3 length equals 16 residues. Germline values: CDR1 MGHRA, CDR2 YSYEKL. Trimming cost V 2 bases and J 1 base; bases outside gene matches: 4. The CDR3 DNA is TGCGCCAGCAGCCAACTTAGCGGGCTGAACACCGGGGAGCTGTTTTTT. Translation gives CASSQLSGLNTGELFF.

This clonotype was observed many times. In DNA form, the CDR3 reads TGTGCCACCACCCCCCGACGACAAGAGACCCAGTACTTC. Translating it yields CATTPRRQETQYF. The rearrangement links TRBV15 to TRBJ2-5; no definite D call. Germline V lookup: CDR1 LNHNV, CDR2 YYDKDF (reference sequence). The CDR3 runs 13 residues. The germline V and J ends were trimmed by 7 bases and 2 bases, with 11 bases remaining between them. The full variable domain, in which reference TRBV15 and TRBJ2-5 provide the parts outside the CDR3, is DAMVIQNPRYQVTQFGKPVTLSCSQTLNHNVMYWYQQKSSQAPKLLFHYYDKDFNNEADTPDNFQSRRPNTSFCFLDIRSPGLGDTAMYLCATTPRRQETQYFGPGTRLLVL.

This clonotype occurred many times. This chain joins TRBV20-1 and TRBJ2-7; D is tentatively TRBD1 or TRBD2 (5 bases each). Trimming removed 3 bases at V and 3 bases at J, with 15 bases between. The CDR3 runs to 14 residues. CDR1 is DFQATT, CDR2 SNEGSKA, per germline (reference sequence). The CDR3 reads CSARSGTQLYEQYF. The CDR3 DNA sequence: TGCAGTGCTAGGTCCGGGACCCAACTCTACGAGCAGTACTTC.

The chain is built from TRBV4-2 and TRBJ2-7; D may correspond to TRBD1 or TRBD2 (6 bases each). Per germline, CDR1 LGHNA and CDR2 YNFKEQ. With 3 bases removed from V and 5 bases from J, the gap between germline ends came to 20 bases. The CDR3 consists of 16 residues. The CDR3 spells CASSHSQWRGADEQYF. The CDR3, as DNA: TGTGCCAGCAGCCACTCACAGTGGAGGGGGGCGGACGAGCAGTACTTC.

In its sample, this clonotype was seen many times. This sequence joins TRBV30 and TRBJ1-2, with 7 bases identical to TRBD1. The length of the CDR3 is 15 residues. Per germline, CDR1 GTSNPN and CDR2 SVGIG (reference sequence). The ends lost 3 bases at V and 4 bases at J; junction bases unmatched: 11. The CDR3 sequence: CAWSSPGRTGYGYTF. The CDR3 DNA follows: TGTGCCTGGAGCTCACCTGGGCGGACAGGCTATGGCTACACCTTC. Based on the CDR3 plus reference TRBV30 and TRBJ1-2, the full variable domain is SQTIHQWPATLVQPVGSPLSLECTVEGTSNPNLYWYRQAAGRGLQLLFYSVGIGQISSEVPQNLSASRPQDRQFILSSKKLLLSDSGFYLCAWSSPGRTGYGYTFGSGTRLTVV.

This clonotype was recorded a few times. CDR3 sequence: CASRRAGTGGYEQYF. In DNA, the CDR3 is TGTGCCAGTAGAAGAGCCGGGACAGGGGGCTACGAGCAGTACTTC. V usage is TRBV19 and J usage is TRBJ2-7; 11 nucleotides line up with TRBD1. The V gene end was trimmed by 6 bases and the J gene end by 3 bases; junction bases not matched to a gene: 7. The CDR3 has 15 amino acids. Germline loops: CDR1 LNHDA, CDR2 SQIVND (reference sequence).

This clonotype was counted many times. The chain recombines TRBV9 with TRBJ2-3, with D perhaps TRBD2 (5 bases). V was clipped by 4 bases and J by 2 bases, with 11 bases between them. CDR3 length equals 14 residues. Germline CDR1 SGDLS, CDR2 YYNGEE. In DNA form, the CDR3 reads TGTGCCAGCAGCTCCGGACTTACCACAGATACGCAGTATTTT. This translates into CASSSGLTTDTQYF.

Many counts were recorded for this clonotype. The V and J genes are TRBV5-1 and TRBJ2-1; D is tentatively TRBD1 or TRBD2 (5 bases each). Germline V gene data show CDR1 as SGHRS and CDR2 as YFSETQ. The CDR3 runs to 13 residues. V gave up 1 base and J gave up 8 bases, with 10 bases separating them. CDR3 sequence reads: CASSLPGLDEQFF. The CDR3 nucleotides are TGCGCCAGCAGCTTGCCGGGGCTGGATGAGCAGTTCTTC.

The V and J genes are TRBV7-9 and TRBJ2-2; D gene unclear. Trimming left V 0 bases short and J 6 bases short, with 5 bases between. CDR1 and CDR2 from the germline V gene are SEHNR and FQNEAQ (reference sequence). The CDR3 sequence is 13 residues long. The CDR3 coding sequence is TGTGCCAGCAGCTTAGCGGCGTCCGGGGAGCTGTTTTTT. Translation: CASSLAASGELFF.

The chain links TRBV20-1 to TRBJ1-6; D might be TRBD1 (6 bases). The CDR3 extends over 14 amino acids. Germline-derived CDR1 and CDR2 are DFQATT and SNEGSKA (reference sequence). Deletions cut 3 bases from V and 7 bases from J, with 13 bases between. The CDR3 reads CSASPGAKNSPLHF. The CDR3 DNA sequence: TGCAGTGCTAGCCCAGGGGCGAAGAATTCACCCCTCCACTTT.

There are many counts of this clonotype. The chain has TRBV4-1 and TRBJ1-1; TRBD1 is a possible D gene (6 bases). Trimming shortened V by 5 bases and J by 4 bases, and 14 bases separated the two germline ends. Germline CDR1 MGHRA, CDR2 YSYEKL. The CDR3 sequence is 14 residues long. The chain's CDR3 is CASSFDWGPTEAFF. For the CDR3, the DNA is TGCGCCAGCAGCTTCGATTGGGGGCCCACTGAAGCTTTCTTT.

This clonotype was seen a few times. The chain joins TRBV6-1 to TRBJ2-3, with 14 bases fitting TRBD2. The CDR3 runs 17 residues. Germline V gene lookup returns CDR1 MNHNS and CDR2 SASEGT. V trimming: 7 bases; J trimming: 5 bases; junction bases outside the gene matches: 11. CDR3 bases: TGTGCCAGCAACTCCAGACTAGCGGGGGGGCGGGTAGATACGCAGTATTTT. This encodes CASNSRLAGGRVDTQYF.

J is TRBJ2-5 and V is TRBV29-1; D perhaps matches TRBD2 (6 bases). V was shortened by 4 bases and J by 2 bases, with 14 bases between the two germline ends. The germline V gene has CDR1 SQVTM and CDR2 ANQGSEA. The CDR3 has 14 residues. This chain's CDR3 is CSVAQGGGQETQYF. The DNA of the CDR3 is TGCAGCGTTGCCCAGGGAGGAGGGCAAGAGACCCAGTACTTC.

This clonotype was counted ten times or more. The CDR3 spells CASIRPPVRSGNTIYF. In nucleotides, the CDR3 is TGTGCCAGCATTCGCCCTCCTGTTCGCTCTGGAAACACCATATATTTT. This rearrangement joins TRBV6-1 to TRBJ1-3, with D hard to call. Germline CDR1 reads MNHNS; CDR2 reads SASEGT. The V gene lost 7 bases and the J gene lost 0 bases, with 16 bases spanning the gap. The CDR3 sequence is 16 residues long.